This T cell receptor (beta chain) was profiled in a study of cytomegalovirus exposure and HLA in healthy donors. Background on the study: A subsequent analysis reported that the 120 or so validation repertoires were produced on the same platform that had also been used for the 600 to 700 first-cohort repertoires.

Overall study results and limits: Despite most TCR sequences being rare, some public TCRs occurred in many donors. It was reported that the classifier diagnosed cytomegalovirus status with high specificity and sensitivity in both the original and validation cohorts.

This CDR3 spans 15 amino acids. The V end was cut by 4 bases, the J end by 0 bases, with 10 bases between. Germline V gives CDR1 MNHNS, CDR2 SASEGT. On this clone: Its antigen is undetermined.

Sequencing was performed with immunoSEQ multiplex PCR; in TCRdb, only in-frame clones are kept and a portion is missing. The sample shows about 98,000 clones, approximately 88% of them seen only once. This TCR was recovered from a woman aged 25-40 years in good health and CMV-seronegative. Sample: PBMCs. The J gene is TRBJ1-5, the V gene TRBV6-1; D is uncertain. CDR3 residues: CASSAQIYSNQPQHF. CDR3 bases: TGTGCCAGCAGTGCACAAATTTATAGCAATCAGCCCCAGCATTTT.